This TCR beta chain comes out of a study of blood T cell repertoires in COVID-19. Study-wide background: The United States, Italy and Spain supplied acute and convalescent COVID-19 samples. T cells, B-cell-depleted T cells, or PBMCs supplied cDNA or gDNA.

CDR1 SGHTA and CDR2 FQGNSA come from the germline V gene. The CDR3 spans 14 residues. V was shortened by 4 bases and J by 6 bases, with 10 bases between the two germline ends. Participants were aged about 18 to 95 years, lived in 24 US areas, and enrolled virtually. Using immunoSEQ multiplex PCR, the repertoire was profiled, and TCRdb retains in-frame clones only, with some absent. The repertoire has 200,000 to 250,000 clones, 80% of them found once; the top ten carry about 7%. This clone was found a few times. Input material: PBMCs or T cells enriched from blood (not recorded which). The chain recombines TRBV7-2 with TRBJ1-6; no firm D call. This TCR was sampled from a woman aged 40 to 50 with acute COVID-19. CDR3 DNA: TGTGCCAGCAGCTCCTTGGGAGGTAATTCACCCCTCCACTTT. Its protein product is CASSSLGGNSPLHF.